The clone carrying this T cell receptor beta chain was seen more than once but under ten times. As yet, its antigen is unknown. Quantitative 5'-RACE with molecular barcodes generated TCR beta libraries. TCRdb reprocessed the 5' RACE reads with MiXCR, giving one entry per CDR3 protein. The sample carries around 480,000 distinct CDR3 sequences, roughly 17% recorded once. This sample stems from a study of CD8 T cells in ankylosing spondylitis. Overall study results and limits: Prior literature has documented some motif variants in synovial fluid and blood from reactive arthritis. For ankylosing spondylitis blood, a TCR beta motif of several highly homologous variants appeared characteristic. Clones linked to disease were reported to show significant enrichment in matched ankylosing spondylitis synovial fluid. CD8+ disease-linked clones were present at relatively low frequencies in blood.

The CDR3 runs 15 residues. Germline V gives CDR1 DFQATT, CDR2 SNEGSKA (reference sequence). Trimming cost V 3 bases and J 9 bases; bases outside gene matches: 14. This TCR came from a male donor with ankylosing spondylitis. This sequence joins TRBV20-1 and TRBJ2-5; 9 bases align to TRBD2. Sequences were obtained from blood, either unsorted or a sorted T cell fraction (not recorded which). The CDR3 bases are TGCAGTGCTAGGGAAGCGGGGGGAGTTCATCCACCCCAGTACTTC. Protein: CSAREAGGVHPPQYF.